The 27 T cell receptor beta chains presented below share a single source sample, sequenced in a study of type 1 regulatory T cells. Antigen specificity for these receptors is unknown. TCRdb processed the reads anew with MiXCR; each CDR3 protein has one entry. The profile covers 60,000 to 80,000 distinct CDR3 sequences, with around 60% appearing a single time and about 8% taken by the ten largest. Sequenced sample: cultured T cells, either the whole culture or a sorted T cell fraction (not recorded which). The subset was: Tr1-enriched cell product generated in vitro against host alloantigens. These receptors were collected from a human donor in good health.

J is TRBJ2-5 and V is TRBV12-3 or TRBV12-4; D remains ambiguous. Trimming took off 2 bases at V and 1 base at J, with 8 bases between the two ends. The length of the CDR3 is 14 residues. CDR3 amino acids: CASSLSASQETQYF. The CDR3 DNA is TGTGCCAGCAGTTTATCGGCCTCCCAAGAGACCCAGTACTTC.

CDR3 DNA: TGCAGTGCTAGGCGGGAGGGCAGAGAGACCCAGTACTTC. This encodes CSARREGRETQYF. The V gene is TRBV20-1, the J gene TRBJ2-5; 9 nucleotides match TRBD2. V lost 3 bases, J lost 4 bases, and 3 bases stayed unmatched. This CDR3 has 13 amino acids. CDR1 and CDR2 from the germline V gene are DFQATT and SNEGSKA (reference sequence).

This chain connects TRBV20-1 to TRBJ2-2; possibly TRBD1 for D (5 bases). The CDR3 extends over 15 amino acids. Germline CDR1 and CDR2: DFQATT and SNEGSKA (reference sequence). Deletions cut 0 bases from V and 3 bases from J, with 11 bases between. Here the CDR3 reads CSARDVAGYTGELFF. The CDR3 DNA reads TGCAGTGCTAGAGATGTCGCAGGGTACACCGGGGAGCTGTTTTTT.

The sample holds a few counts of this clonotype. V gene TRBV20-1 combines with J gene TRBJ2-1, with 8 positions matching TRBD2. The CDR3 runs 13 residues. V shed 7 bases, J shed 8 bases, and the junction held 10 bases outside the gene matches. Germline V gene lookup returns CDR1 DFQATT and CDR2 SNEGSKA (reference sequence). The CDR3 protein is CSVSAGGGDEQFF. CDR3 nucleotide sequence: TGCAGTGTAAGCGCGGGGGGTGGAGATGAGCAGTTCTTC.

The chain employs TRBV12-3 or TRBV12-4 and TRBJ1-5; D gene ambiguous. The CDR3 totals 13 residues. V lost 3 bases to trimming and J lost 8 bases, with 11 bases between them. CDR3 DNA sequence: TGTGCCAGCAGTTTGGCCAGTCAGGAGCCCCAGCATTTT. It encodes CASSLASQEPQHF.

J is TRBJ2-1 and V is TRBV5-1, with 10 bases identical to TRBD2. The junction had 6 bases not matched to a gene; V was cut back by 3 bases and J by 6 bases. Germline V gene sequence: CDR1 SGHRS, CDR2 YFSETQ. The CDR3 loop spans 15 amino acids. The CDR3 is CASSSTSGTLNEQFF. CDR3 sequence (DNA): TGCGCCAGCAGCTCAACTAGCGGGACCCTCAATGAGCAGTTCTTC.

This clonotype was seen just once. V and J are TRBV5-1 and TRBJ2-4; D is ambiguous. The CDR3 is made up of 14 amino acids. Germline loops: CDR1 SGHRS, CDR2 YFSETQ. Trimming cost V 5 bases and J 0 bases, with 9 bases left between them. The CDR3 nucleotides read TGCGCCAGCAGTGTAGACCCAGCCAAAAACATTCAGTACTTC. Amino acid sequence: CASSVDPAKNIQYF.

This chain links TRBV18 with TRBJ1-5; 9 nucleotides align to TRBD1. Losses at the gene ends were 5 bases for V and 4 bases for J; bases not matched to a gene: 3. From germline, CDR1 is KGHSH and CDR2 LQKENI. The CDR3 extends over 14 amino acids. The CDR3 nucleotides read TGTGCCAGCTCATCTGGGACAGGGAATCAGCCCCAGCATTTT. It is translated as CASSSGTGNQPQHF. Filled out from reference TRBV18 and TRBJ1-5, the complete variable domain reads NAGVMQNPRHLVRRRGQEARLRCSPMKGHSHVYWYRQLPEEGLKFMVYLQKENIIDESGMPKERFSAEFPKEGPSILRIQQVVRGDSAAYFCASSSGTGNQPQHFGDGTRLSIL.

This chain links TRBV7-2 with TRBJ1-4; no reliable D call. Trimming stripped 5 bases from V and 8 bases from J, with 12 bases between. Germline values: CDR1 SGHTA, CDR2 FQGNSA. CDR3 size: 13 residues. The CDR3 sequence is CASSRVLEEKLFF. For the CDR3, the DNA is TGTGCCAGCAGCCGGGTCCTCGAGGAAAAACTGTTTTTT.

The chain carries TRBV4-1 and TRBJ2-7, with unresolved D. Germline V gene data show CDR1 as MGHRA and CDR2 as YSYEKL. V shed 0 bases and J shed 2 bases, with 8 bases lying between them. The CDR3 spans 14 residues. The CDR3 sequence: CASSQDVRPYEQYF. DNA of the CDR3: TGCGCCAGCAGCCAAGATGTCAGGCCCTACGAGCAGTACTTC.

The V and J genes are TRBV27 and TRBJ2-3; D gene ambiguous. V was trimmed by 3 bases and J by 6 bases, leaving 13 bases between them. Germline V lookup: CDR1 MNHEY, CDR2 SMNVEV (reference sequence). This CDR3 spans 14 amino acids. The CDR3 DNA sequence: TGTGCCAGCAGTTTTAGCCCCCTGGGCGATACGCAGTATTTT. Its protein is CASSFSPLGDTQYF.

This sequence joins TRBV7-9 and TRBJ2-3; perhaps TRBD2 as D (6 bases). Trimming took 5 bases from V and 3 from J, leaving 9 bases between them. Germline loops: CDR1 SEHNR, CDR2 FQNEAQ (reference sequence). The CDR3 totals 13 residues. The CDR3 DNA reads TGTGCCAGCAGCCGTGGGACTACAGATACGCAGTATTTT. Protein product: CASSRGTTDTQYF.

The genes are TRBV4-1 and TRBJ2-7; D may be TRBD2 (5 bases). CDR1 and CDR2 (germline): MGHRA, YSYEKL. V was cut by 4 bases and J by 2 bases, with 12 bases left in between. The CDR3 sequence is 14 residues long. CDR3 coding DNA: TGCGCCAGCAGCCCCTTAGCGTTAACCTACGAGCAGTACTTC. Translated, it gives CASSPLALTYEQYF.

This chain links TRBV18 with TRBJ2-5, with 8 bases identical to TRBD2. Germline trimming cut 3 bases from V and 5 bases from J; bases unmatched to any gene: 8. The CDR3 is 15 residues long. Per the germline V gene, CDR1 is KGHSH and CDR2 is LQKENI. This CDR3 reads CASSPTTSVGETQYF. In DNA, the CDR3 is TGTGCCAGCTCACCCACGACTAGCGTCGGGGAGACCCAGTACTTC.

This chain links TRBV24-1 with TRBJ2-3, with a tentative D call TRBD1 (6 bases). This CDR3 contains 15 residues. V was clipped by 4 bases and J by 6 bases, with 16 bases between them. Germline CDR1 and CDR2: KGHDR and SFDVKD. The CDR3 DNA reads TGTGCCACCAGTGACAACAGGGAAGGCTCTGATACGCAGTATTTT. It translates to CATSDNREGSDTQYF.

V gene TRBV5-4 combines with J gene TRBJ2-2; D possibly matches TRBD1 or TRBD2 (5 bases each). Trimming pared 5 bases from V and 4 bases from J, leaving 15 bases between. Germline CDR1 reads SGHNT; CDR2 reads YYREEE (reference sequence). CDR3 length equals 15 residues. The CDR3 sequence is CASRKTGTRTGELFF. The CDR3 bases are TGTGCCAGCAGAAAGACCGGGACCCGCACCGGGGAGCTGTTTTTT.

The chain is built from TRBV12-5 and TRBJ2-5, with 11 bases identical to TRBD1. The V and J ends lost 5 bases and 5 bases, in that order; junction bases with no gene match: 7. The germline V gene has CDR1 LGHNT and CDR2 FRNRAP. This CDR3 comprises 15 residues. Here the CDR3 DNA reads TGTGCTAGTGGTGCCCGGGACAGGGGGAGTGAGACCCAGTACTTC. This translates into CASGARDRGSETQYF. Full variable domain (missing parts from reference TRBV12-5 and TRBJ2-5): DARVTQTPRHKVTEMGQEVTMRCQPILGHNTVFWYRQTMMQGLELLAYFRNRAPLDDSGMPKDRFSAEMPDATLATLKIQPSEPRDSAVYFCASGARDRGSETQYFGPGTRLLVL.

This clonotype was seen a few times. This sequence joins TRBV11-2 and TRBJ2-1, with a weak D call TRBD2 (6 bases). This CDR3 has 16 amino acids. Germline V lookup: CDR1 SGHAT, CDR2 FQNNGV. V was trimmed by 2 bases and J by 4 bases, leaving 15 bases between them. The CDR3 here is CASSLSAGIFYNEQFF. In nucleotides, the CDR3 is TGTGCCAGCAGCTTAAGTGCGGGAATCTTTTACAATGAGCAGTTCTTC.

V is TRBV7-2 and J is TRBJ1-3; D unresolved. From germline, CDR1 is SGHTA and CDR2 FQGNSA. V lost 5 bases and J 2 bases, leaving 10 bases between the germline ends. The CDR3 length is 14 residues. The DNA of the CDR3 is TGTGCCAGCAGCCCTTATAACCCTGGAAACACCATATATTTT. This codes for CASSPYNPGNTIYF.

In its sample, this clonotype was seen once. For the CDR3, the DNA is TGTGCCAGCAGCACGCCCCGGGGGGGAGGCTCCCCCGGGGAGCTGTTTTTT. Protein: CASSTPRGGGSPGELFF. V gene TRBV5-4 combines with J gene TRBJ2-2, with 8 bases fitting TRBD2. CDR1 and CDR2 (germline): SGHNT, YYREEE (reference sequence). With V trimmed by 4 bases and J by 6 bases, 14 bases remained unmatched. This CDR3 region has 17 residues.

The rearrangement uses TRBV5-3 and TRBJ2-7, with 8 bases that match TRBD1. Being an ORF, TRBV5-3 has a function that is uncertain. This CDR3 is 14 amino acids long. V lost 4 bases, J lost 3 bases, and 6 bases stayed unmatched. CDR3 loop: CARSPDRADYEQYF. Here the CDR3 DNA reads TGTGCCAGAAGCCCGGACAGGGCGGACTACGAGCAGTACTTC.

This rearrangement joins TRBV28 to TRBJ2-3; tentatively, D is TRBD1 or TRBD2 (5 bases each). CDR3 length: 17 amino acids. The V end was cut by 5 bases, the J end by 0 bases, with 18 bases between. Germline CDR1 MDHEN, CDR2 SYDVKM. In nucleotides, the CDR3 is TGTGCCAGCAGTCCGCCTCCGGGGCGGGCCAGCACAGATACGCAGTATTTT. Its protein product is CASSPPPGRASTDTQYF. Based on the CDR3 plus reference TRBV28 and TRBJ2-3, the full variable domain is DVKVTQSSRYLVKRTGEKVFLECVQDMDHENMFWYRQDPGLGLRLIYFSYDVKMKEKGDIPEGYSVSREKKERFSLILESASTNQTSMYLCASSPPPGRASTDTQYFGPGTRLTVL.

The CDR3: CSAPPQGPTEAFF. The DNA for the CDR3 is TGCAGTGCACCTCCTCAGGGCCCCACTGAAGCTTTCTTT. The chain has TRBV20-1 and TRBJ1-1; possible D gene TRBD1, 5 bases. Germline V gives CDR1 DFQATT, CDR2 SNEGSKA (reference sequence). V dropped 6 bases and J dropped 4 bases, with 15 bases sitting between them. This CDR3 comprises 13 residues.

The chain combines TRBV5-1 with TRBJ2-7; D is undetermined. The CDR3 is made up of 14 amino acids. Germline CDR1 is SGHRS and CDR2 is YFSETQ. The V gene lost 0 bases and the J gene lost 0 bases, with 7 bases spanning the gap. The CDR3 spells CASSLGSPSYEQYF. The CDR3 DNA reads as TGCGCCAGCAGCTTGGGCTCCCCCTCCTACGAGCAGTACTTC.

The J gene is TRBJ2-1, the V gene TRBV20-1, with 8 bases matching TRBD2. The CDR3 spans 13 residues. Germline loops: CDR1 DFQATT, CDR2 SNEGSKA (reference sequence). The V gene end was trimmed by 2 bases and the J gene end by 9 bases; junction bases not matched to a gene: 6. The CDR3: CSARYSGTVEQFF. In DNA form, the CDR3 reads TGCAGTGCTAGATATAGCGGGACCGTTGAGCAGTTCTTC.

V gene TRBV3-1 combines with J gene TRBJ2-2, with D possibly matching TRBD2 (6 bases). This CDR3 has 15 amino acids. CDR1 and CDR2 (germline): LGHDT, YNNKEL (reference sequence). Trimming stripped 7 bases from V and 0 bases from J, with 12 bases between. The CDR3 protein is CASTAGRSNTGELFF. CDR3 nucleotides: TGTGCCAGCACTGCAGGGAGGTCGAACACCGGGGAGCTGTTTTTT.

This clonotype was recorded once. This sequence joins TRBV20-1 and TRBJ2-3; unclear D gene. The CDR3 spans 14 residues. Trimming took off 3 bases at V and 0 bases at J, with 10 bases between the two ends. CDR1 DFQATT and CDR2 SNEGSKA come from the germline V gene (reference sequence). This CDR3 reads CSASRGDSTDTQYF. CDR3 DNA: TGCAGTGCTAGTCGAGGCGACAGCACAGATACGCAGTATTTT.